The source of this T cell receptor beta chain is a study of blood T cell repertoires in COVID-19. Study-level information: Nucleic acid was either cDNA or gDNA, and it came from T cells, B-cell-depleted T cells, or PBMCs.

Germline lookup yields CDR1 SGHRS and CDR2 YFSETQ. The V end lost 0 bases, the J end lost 2 bases, and 8 bases lay between the germline ends. This CDR3 has 14 residues. As handled by the study authors: Estimated nucleated cell counts came from reference gene primer amplification. Repertoires were generated with immunoSEQ multiplex PCR, while TCRdb's copy carries only in-frame clones and drops some. The V and J calls and clone size are taken from that table; D and trimming were inferred from the DNA. Found here are over 200,000 clones, about four fifths of them singletons; the top ten hold about 7.8%. The Seattle patients, enrolled during active infection, were followed longitudinally. Remarks on this clone: Other nucleotide sequences from this sample produce the same CDR3.

This TCR came from a woman older than 75 with COVID-19, enrolled during active disease. The rearrangement joins TRBV5-1 to TRBJ1-1; D not certain. The sequenced material came from peripheral blood. CDR3 in DNA: TGCGCCAGCAGCTTGGGCGGTGCCAACACTGAAGCTTTCTTT. It yields the protein CASSLGGANTEAFF.